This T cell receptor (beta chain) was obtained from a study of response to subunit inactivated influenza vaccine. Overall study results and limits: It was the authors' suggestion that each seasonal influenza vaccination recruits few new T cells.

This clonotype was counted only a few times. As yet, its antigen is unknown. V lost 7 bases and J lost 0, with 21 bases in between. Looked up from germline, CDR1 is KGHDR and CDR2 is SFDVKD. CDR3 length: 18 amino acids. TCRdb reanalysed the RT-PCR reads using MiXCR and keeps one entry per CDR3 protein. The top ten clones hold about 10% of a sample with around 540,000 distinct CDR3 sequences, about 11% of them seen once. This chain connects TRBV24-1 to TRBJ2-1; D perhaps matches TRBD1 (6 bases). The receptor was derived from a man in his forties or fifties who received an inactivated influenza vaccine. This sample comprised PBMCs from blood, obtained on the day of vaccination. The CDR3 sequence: CATSAISTGVDSYNEQFF. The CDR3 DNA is TGTGCCACCAGCGCCATCTCGACAGGAGTAGACTCCTACAATGAGCAGTTCTTC.